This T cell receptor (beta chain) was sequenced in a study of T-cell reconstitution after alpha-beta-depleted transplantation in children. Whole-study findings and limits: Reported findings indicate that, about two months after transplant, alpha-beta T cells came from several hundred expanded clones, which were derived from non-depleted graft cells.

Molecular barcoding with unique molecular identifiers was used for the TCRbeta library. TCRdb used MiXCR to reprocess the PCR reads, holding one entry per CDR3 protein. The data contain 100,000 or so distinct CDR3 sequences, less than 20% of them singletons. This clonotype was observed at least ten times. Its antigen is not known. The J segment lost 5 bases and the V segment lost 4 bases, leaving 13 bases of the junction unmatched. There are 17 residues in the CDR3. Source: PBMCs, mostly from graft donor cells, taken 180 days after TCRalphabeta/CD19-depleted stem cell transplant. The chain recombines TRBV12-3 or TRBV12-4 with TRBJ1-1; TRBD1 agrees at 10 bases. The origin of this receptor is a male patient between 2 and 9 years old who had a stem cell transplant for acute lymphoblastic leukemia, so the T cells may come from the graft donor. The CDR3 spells CASSSIIRDRGGTEAFF. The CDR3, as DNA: TGTGCCAGCAGTTCCATCATCCGGGACAGGGGAGGGACTGAAGCTTTCTTT.